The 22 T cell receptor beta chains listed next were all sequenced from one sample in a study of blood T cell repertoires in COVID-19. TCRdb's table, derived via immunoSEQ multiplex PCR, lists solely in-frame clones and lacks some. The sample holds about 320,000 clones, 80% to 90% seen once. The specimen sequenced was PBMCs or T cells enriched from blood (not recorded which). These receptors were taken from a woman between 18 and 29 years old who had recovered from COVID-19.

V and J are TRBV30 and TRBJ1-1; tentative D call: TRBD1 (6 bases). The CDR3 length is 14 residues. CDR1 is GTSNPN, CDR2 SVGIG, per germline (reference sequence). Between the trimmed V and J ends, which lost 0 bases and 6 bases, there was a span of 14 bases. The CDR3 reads CAWSVLIDRPEAFF. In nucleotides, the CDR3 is TGTGCCTGGAGTGTATTAATCGACAGGCCTGAAGCTTTCTTT.

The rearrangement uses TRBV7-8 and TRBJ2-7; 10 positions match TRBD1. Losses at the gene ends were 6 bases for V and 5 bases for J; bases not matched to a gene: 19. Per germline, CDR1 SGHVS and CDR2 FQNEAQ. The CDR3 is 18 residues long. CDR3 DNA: TGTGCCAGCAGTTCGACTCCGCAGTACCGGGACAGGGGCCACGAGCAGTACTTC. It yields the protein CASSSTPQYRDRGHEQYF.

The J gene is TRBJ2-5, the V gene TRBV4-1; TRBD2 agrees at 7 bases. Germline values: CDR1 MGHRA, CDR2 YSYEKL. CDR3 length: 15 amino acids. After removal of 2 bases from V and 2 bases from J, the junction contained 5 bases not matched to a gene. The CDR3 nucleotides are TGCGCCAGCAGCCAAATCGGGGGGATACAAGAGACCCAGTACTTC. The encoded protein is CASSQIGGIQETQYF.

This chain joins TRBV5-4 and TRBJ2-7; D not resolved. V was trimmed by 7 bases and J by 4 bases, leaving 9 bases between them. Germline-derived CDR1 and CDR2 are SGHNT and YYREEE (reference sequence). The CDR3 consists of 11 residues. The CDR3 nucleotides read TGTGCCAGCCAAAATAGTTACGAGCAGTACTTC. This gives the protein CASQNSYEQYF.

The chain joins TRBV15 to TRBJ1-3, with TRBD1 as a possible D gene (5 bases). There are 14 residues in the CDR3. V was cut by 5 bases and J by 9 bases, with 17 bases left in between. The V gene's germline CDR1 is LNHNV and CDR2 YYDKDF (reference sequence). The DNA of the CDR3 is TGTGCCACCAGCCATAACACCAGGGATTTCACCATATATTTT. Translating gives CATSHNTRDFTIYF.

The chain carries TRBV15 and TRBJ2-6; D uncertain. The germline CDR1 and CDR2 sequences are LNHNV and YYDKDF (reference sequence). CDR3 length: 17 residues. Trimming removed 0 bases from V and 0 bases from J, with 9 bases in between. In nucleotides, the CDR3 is TGTGCCACCAGCAGAGATAGCCCGGGCTCTGGGGCCAACGTCCTGACTTTC. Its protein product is CATSRDSPGSGANVLTF. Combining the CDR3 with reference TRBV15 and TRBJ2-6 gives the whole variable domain DAMVIQNPRYQVTQFGKPVTLSCSQTLNHNVMYWYQQKSSQAPKLLFHYYDKDFNNEADTPDNFQSRRPNTSFCFLDIRSPGLGDTAMYLCATSRDSPGSGANVLTFGAGSRLTVL.

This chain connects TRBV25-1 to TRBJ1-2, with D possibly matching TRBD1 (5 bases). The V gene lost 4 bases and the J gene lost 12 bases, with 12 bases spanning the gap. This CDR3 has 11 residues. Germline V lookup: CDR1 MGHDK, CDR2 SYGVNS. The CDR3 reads CASSGGGFHTF. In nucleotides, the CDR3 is TGTGCCAGCAGTGGGGGGGGTTTTCACACCTTC.

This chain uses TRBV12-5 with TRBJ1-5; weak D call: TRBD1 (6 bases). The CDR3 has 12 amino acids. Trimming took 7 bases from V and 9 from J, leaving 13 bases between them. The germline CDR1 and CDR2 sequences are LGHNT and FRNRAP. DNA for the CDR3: TGTGCTAGTGCCCACAGGGAGGGGCCCCAGCATTTT. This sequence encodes CASAHREGPQHF.

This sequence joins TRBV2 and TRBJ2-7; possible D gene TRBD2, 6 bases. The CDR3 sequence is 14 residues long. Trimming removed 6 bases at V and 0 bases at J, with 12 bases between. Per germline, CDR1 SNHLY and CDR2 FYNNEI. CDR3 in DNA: TGTGCCAGCAGCCGGGACTCGAGCTCCTACGAGCAGTACTTC. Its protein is CASSRDSSSYEQYF.

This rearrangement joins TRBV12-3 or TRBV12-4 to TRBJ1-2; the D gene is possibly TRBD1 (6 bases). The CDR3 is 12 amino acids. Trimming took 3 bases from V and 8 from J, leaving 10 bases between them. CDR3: CASSFRGGGYTF. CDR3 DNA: TGTGCCAGCAGTTTCAGGGGTGGGGGCTACACCTTC.

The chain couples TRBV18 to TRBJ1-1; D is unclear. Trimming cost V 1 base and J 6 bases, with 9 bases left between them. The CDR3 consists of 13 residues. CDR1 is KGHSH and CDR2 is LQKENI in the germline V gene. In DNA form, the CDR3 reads TGTGCCAGCTCACCACTCTTCGAGGCTGAAGCTTTCTTT. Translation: CASSPLFEAEAFF.

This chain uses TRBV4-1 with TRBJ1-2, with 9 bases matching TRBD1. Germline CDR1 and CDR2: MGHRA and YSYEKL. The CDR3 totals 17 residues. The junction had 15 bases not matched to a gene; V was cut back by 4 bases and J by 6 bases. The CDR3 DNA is TGCGCCAGCAGCCCAAGTTCAAGCTGGGGACAGGGCAATGGCTACACCTTC. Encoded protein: CASSPSSSWGQGNGYTF.

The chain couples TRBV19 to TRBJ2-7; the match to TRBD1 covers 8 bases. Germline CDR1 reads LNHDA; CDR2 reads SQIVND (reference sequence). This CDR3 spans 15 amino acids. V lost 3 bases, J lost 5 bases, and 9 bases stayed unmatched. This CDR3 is CASSMGRADRDEQYF. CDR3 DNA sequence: TGTGCCAGTAGTATGGGTCGGGCGGACAGGGACGAGCAGTACTTC.

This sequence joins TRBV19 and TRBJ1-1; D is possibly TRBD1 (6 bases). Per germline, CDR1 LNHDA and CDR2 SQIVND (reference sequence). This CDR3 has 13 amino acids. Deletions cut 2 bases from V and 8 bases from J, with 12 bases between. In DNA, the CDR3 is TGTGCCAGTAGTATATCCGGACAGCGGGAAGCTTTCTTT. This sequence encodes CASSISGQREAFF.

In nucleotides, the CDR3 is TGTGCCACCAGTGCGGAGGGACAGGGTTCCACTGAAGCTTTCTTT. Protein product: CATSAEGQGSTEAFF. The J gene is TRBJ1-1, the V gene TRBV24-1; 9 positions agree with TRBD1. Losses at the gene ends were 5 bases for V and 4 bases for J; bases not matched to a gene: 7. CDR3 length equals 15 residues. Germline values: CDR1 KGHDR, CDR2 SFDVKD.

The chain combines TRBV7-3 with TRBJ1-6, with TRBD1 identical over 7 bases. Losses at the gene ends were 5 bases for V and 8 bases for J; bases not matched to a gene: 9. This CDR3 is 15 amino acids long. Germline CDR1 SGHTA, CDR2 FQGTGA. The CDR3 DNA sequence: TGTGCCAGCAGCAGGACAGGAGGAGGAGATTCACCCCTCCACTTT. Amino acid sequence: CASSRTGGGDSPLHF.

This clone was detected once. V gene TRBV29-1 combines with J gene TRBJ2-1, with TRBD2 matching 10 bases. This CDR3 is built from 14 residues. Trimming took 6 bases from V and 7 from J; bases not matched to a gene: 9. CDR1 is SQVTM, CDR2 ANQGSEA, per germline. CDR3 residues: CSVAGTSGTNEQFF. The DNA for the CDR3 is TGCAGCGTCGCCGGTACTAGCGGGACGAATGAGCAGTTCTTC.

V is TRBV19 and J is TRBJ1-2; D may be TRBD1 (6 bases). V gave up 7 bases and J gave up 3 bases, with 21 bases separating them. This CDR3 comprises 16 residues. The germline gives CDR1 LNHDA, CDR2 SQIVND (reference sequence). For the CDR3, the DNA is TGTGCCAGTACCGACCCCGGGCGGGGGCTATACTATGGCTACACCTTC. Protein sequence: CASTDPGRGLYYGYTF.

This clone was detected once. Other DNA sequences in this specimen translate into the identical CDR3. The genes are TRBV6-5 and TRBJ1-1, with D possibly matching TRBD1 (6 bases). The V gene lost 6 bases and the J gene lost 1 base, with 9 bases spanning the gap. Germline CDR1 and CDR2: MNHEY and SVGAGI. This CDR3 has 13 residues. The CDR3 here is CASSLTGNTEAFF. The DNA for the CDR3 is TGTGCCAGCAGCCTGACAGGGAACACTGAAGCTTTCTTT.

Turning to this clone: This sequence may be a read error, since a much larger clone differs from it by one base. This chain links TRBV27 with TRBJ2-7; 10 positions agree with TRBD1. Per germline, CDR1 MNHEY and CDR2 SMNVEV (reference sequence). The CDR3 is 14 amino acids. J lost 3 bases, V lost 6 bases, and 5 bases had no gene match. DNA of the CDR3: TGTGCCAGCAGCCCCAGGACAGGGGGCTACGAGCAGTACTTC. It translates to CASSPRTGGYEQYF.

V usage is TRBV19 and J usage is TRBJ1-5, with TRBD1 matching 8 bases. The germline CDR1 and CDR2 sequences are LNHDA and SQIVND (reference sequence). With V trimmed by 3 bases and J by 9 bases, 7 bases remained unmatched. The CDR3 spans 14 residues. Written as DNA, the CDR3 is TGTGCCAGTAGTATCCAGGACAGGGAGGGGCCCCAGCATTTT. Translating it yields CASSIQDREGPQHF. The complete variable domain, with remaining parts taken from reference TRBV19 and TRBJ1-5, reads DGGITQSPKYLFRKEGQNVTLSCEQNLNHDAMYWYRQDPGQGLRLIYYSQIVNDFQKGDIAEGYSVSREKKESFPLTVTSAQKNPTAFYLCASSIQDREGPQHFGDGTRLSIL.

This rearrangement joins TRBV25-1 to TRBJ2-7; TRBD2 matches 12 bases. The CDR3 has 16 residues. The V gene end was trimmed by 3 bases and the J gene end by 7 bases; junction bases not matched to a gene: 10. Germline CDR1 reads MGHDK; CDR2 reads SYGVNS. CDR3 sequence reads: CASSDPRLAGVEEQYF. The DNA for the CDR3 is TGTGCCAGCAGTGACCCTCGACTAGCGGGAGTAGAGGAGCAGTACTTC.